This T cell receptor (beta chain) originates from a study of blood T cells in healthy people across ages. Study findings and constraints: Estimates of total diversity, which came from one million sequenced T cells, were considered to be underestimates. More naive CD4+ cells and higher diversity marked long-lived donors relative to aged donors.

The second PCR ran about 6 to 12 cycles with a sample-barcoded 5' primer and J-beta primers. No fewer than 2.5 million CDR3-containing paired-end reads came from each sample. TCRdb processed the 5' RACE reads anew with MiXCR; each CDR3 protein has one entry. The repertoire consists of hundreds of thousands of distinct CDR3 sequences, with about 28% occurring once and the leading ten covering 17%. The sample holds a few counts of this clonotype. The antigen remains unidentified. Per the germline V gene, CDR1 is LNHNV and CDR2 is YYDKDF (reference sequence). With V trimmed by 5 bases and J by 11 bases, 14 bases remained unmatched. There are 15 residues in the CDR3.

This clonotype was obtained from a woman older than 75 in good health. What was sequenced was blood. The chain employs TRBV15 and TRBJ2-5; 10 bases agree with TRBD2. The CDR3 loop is CATSRRSGTSEEQYF. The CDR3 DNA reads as TGTGCCACCAGCCGTAGATCCGGGACTAGCGAGGAGCAGTACTTC.